This T cell receptor beta chain was sequenced for a study of T cell responses to AZD1222 COVID-19 vaccine. Method: immunoSEQ multiplex PCR; TCRdb's copy keeps in-frame clones and lacks some. Here the sample spans around 160,000 clones, approximately 94% being singletons. V was cut by 1 base and J by 1 base, with 10 bases left in between. The CDR3 loop spans 15 amino acids. Germline V gene lookup returns CDR1 SEHNR and CDR2 FQNEAQ (reference sequence). Sequencing used peripheral blood, obtained on day 0 of AZD1222 vaccination. The clonotype originates from an adult in good health. The chain employs TRBV7-9 and TRBJ1-1; the D gene is possibly TRBD1 (6 bases). For the CDR3, the DNA is TGTGCCAGCAGCTTAGAGGGGACAAAGAACACTGAAGCTTTCTTT. Translation: CASSLEGTKNTEAFF.